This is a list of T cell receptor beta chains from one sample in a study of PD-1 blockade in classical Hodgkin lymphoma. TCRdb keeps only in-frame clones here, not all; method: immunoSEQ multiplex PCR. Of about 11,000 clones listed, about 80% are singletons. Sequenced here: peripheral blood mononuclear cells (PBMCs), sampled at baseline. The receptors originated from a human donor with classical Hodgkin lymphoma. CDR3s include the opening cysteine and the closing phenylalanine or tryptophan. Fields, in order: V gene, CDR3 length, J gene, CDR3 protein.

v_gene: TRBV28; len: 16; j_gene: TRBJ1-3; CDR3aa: CASSLWSGDSGNTIYF
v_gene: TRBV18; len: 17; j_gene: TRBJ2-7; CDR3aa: CASSPGRPGTGLHEQYF
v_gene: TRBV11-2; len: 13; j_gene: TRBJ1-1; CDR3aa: CASSSDTNTEAFF
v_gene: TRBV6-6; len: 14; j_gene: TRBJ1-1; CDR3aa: CASSPYVGAAEAFF
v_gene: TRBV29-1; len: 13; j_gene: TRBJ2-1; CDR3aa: CSVGQAGYNEQFF
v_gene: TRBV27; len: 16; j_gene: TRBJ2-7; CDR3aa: CASSPYDRLTLYEQYF
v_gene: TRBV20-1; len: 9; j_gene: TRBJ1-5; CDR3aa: CSASSPQHF
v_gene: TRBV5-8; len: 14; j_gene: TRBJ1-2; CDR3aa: CASSLRGVNYGYTF
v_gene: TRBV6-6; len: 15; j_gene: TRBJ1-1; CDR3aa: CASSYGGTGDTEAFF
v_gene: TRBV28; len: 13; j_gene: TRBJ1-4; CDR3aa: CASSYLENEKLFF
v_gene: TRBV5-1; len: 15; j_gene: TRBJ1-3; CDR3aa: CASSLVAASGNTIYF
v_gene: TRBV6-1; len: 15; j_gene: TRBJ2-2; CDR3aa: CASSEGAGPTGELFF